The clone carrying this T cell receptor (beta chain) appeared once. Its antigen is currently unknown. The sample is drawn from a study of T-cell reconstitution after alpha-beta-depleted transplantation in children. Unique molecular identifiers were built into the TCRbeta library. TCRdb re-analysed the PCR reads in MiXCR, keeping a single row per CDR3 protein. The sample carries hundreds of thousands of distinct CDR3 sequences, about an eighth recorded once. Trimming took off 2 bases at V and 10 bases at J, with 14 bases between the two ends. The CDR3 is 12 residues long. Germline V gene lookup returns CDR1 GTSNPN and CDR2 SVGIG (reference sequence). Study-wide points: Reports say that about two months after transplant, the alpha-beta T cells came out of several hundred graft clones that had expanded. T-cell counts and diversity were attributed mostly to newly produced T cells one year after transplant.

The sequencing used PBMCs, collected before TCRalphabeta/CD19-depleted stem cell transplant. The receptor comes from a girl aged 2-10 years with congenital amegakaryocytic thrombocytopenia, due to receive a stem cell transplant. The chain joins TRBV30 to TRBJ1-1, with TRBD1 as a possible D gene (5 bases). CDR3 sequence reads: CAWSSTGGGAFF. DNA of the CDR3: TGTGCCTGGAGTAGTACAGGTGGGGGAGCTTTCTTT.